This TCR beta chain was sequenced in a study of cytomegalovirus exposure and HLA in healthy donors. V gave up 2 bases and J gave up 4 bases, with 9 bases separating them. The germline CDR1 and CDR2 sequences are SGHRS and YFSETQ. This CDR3 has 13 amino acids. This clone came up a few times. Some clones are missing from TCRdb's copy, which holds only in-frame ones; the method was immunoSEQ multiplex PCR. Here the sample spans about 240,000 clones, around 85% being singletons. Sequenced: PBMCs. The chain is built from TRBV5-1 and TRBJ1-2; weak D call: TRBD1 (6 bases). This TCR came from a woman between 25 and 40 years old in good health and CMV-seropositive. CDR3 in DNA: TGCGCCAGCAGCTTTCAGGGGCTCTATGGCTACACCTTC. This encodes CASSFQGLYGYTF.